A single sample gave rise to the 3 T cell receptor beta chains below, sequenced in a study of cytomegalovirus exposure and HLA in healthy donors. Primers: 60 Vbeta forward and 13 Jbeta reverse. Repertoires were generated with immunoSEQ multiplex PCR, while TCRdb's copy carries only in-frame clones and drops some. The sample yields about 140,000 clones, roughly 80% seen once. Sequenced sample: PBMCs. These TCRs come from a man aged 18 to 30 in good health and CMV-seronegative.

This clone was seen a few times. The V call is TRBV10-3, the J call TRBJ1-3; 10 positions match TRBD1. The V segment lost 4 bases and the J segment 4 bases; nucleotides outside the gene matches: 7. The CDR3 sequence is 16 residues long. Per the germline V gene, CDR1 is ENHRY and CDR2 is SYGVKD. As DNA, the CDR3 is TGTGCCATCAGTGCCTTGGGACAGGGGTCAGGAAACACCATATATTTT. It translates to CAISALGQGSGNTIYF.

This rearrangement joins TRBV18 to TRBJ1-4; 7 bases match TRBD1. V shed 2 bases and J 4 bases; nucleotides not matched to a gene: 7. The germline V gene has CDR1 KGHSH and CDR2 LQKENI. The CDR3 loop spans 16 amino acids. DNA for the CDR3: TGTGCCAGCTCACCAGAGACAGGGACCTTTAATGAAAAACTGTTTTTT. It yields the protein CASSPETGTFNEKLFF.

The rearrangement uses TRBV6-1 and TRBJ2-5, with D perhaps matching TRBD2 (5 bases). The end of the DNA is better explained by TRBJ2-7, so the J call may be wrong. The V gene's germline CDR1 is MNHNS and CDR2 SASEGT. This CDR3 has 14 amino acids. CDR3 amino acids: CASRILRESYEQYF. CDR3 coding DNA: TGTGCCAGCAGAATCTTAAGGGAGTCCTACGAGCAGTACTTC.